This T cell receptor (beta chain) emerged from a study of post-analysis software for immune sequencing data. Trimming took off 4 bases at V and 6 bases at J, with 16 bases between the two ends. The germline CDR1 and CDR2 sequences are PRHDT and FYEKMQ (reference sequence). The CDR3 contains 14 residues. Each TCR beta cDNA library carried unique molecular identifiers. Input populations of 1 to 10 million T cells gave rise to some 500,000 cDNA molecules. TCRdb re-analysed the PCR reads in MiXCR, keeping a single row per CDR3 protein. The top ten hold around 11% of the sample, which has approximately 660,000 distinct CDR3 sequences, more than 50% seen once. As to this clonotype: Its antigen is undetermined.

General study results and limits: A handful of TRBV segments were significantly more frequent in patients than in controls. TRBV5-6, TRBV5-1 and TRBV20-1 were among these segments. A significant reduction in normalized Chao1 diversity was observed in multiple sclerosis patients versus controls.

The sequenced sample consisted of blood. The chain links TRBV13 to TRBJ2-7, with a tentative D call TRBD1 (6 bases). The TCR was taken from a girl aged 2 to 9 with multiple sclerosis. The CDR3 spells CASSSWSGAREQYF. The DNA for the CDR3 is TGTGCCAGCAGCTCATGGTCAGGGGCCCGCGAGCAGTACTTC.